These 15 T cell receptor beta chains were sequenced from one sample in a study of CD8+ T cells in alopecia areata. Extracted RNA was reverse transcribed into cDNA, the sequencing template. Profiled with immunoSEQ multiplex PCR; TCRdb holds only in-frame clones, not every one. The sample includes about 300,000 clones, none of them occurring once. Sorting of pooled cutaneous lymph node cells used CD4, CD8alpha, NKG2D, NKG2ACE and other markers. Sequenced material: CD4+ T cells sorted from a lymph node. Source of these receptors: a C3H/HeJ mouse with alopecia areata. Strain haplotype (MHC): H2-k.

This clone was counted ten times or more. Gene names are the mouse ones. The read halts 4 residues ahead of the CDR3 end, with the missing end drawn from the germline J gene. The chain links TRBV14 to TRBJ2-3, with 9 bases that match TRBD1. This CDR3 is 16 amino acids long. V was pared by 2 bases and J by 4 bases, with 8 bases of the junction left unmatched. In germline, CDR1 is SGHDT, CDR2 FRDEAV. Incomplete CDR3 DNA: TGTGCCAGCAGTTTGGGGTTCGGACAGGGGTCAGAA. Translating it yields CASSLGFGQGSE. The entire CDR3 is CASSLGFGQGSETLYF.

This clone was counted only a few times. Any gene name here is a mouse gene name. Sequencing ends 4 residues short of the CDR3 end; the germline J gene provides the rest. This chain connects TRBV13-3 to TRBJ1-2, with 9 bases matching TRBD1. With V trimmed by 3 bases and J by 2 bases, 5 bases remained unmatched. The V gene's germline CDR1 is NNHDY and CDR2 SYVADS. This CDR3 is built from 15 residues. CDR3 residues: CASSGTGEGNSDYTF. The sequenced CDR3 bases are TGTGCCAGCAGTGGGACAGGGGAAGGGAACTCC.

Comments on this clone: Genes and germline come from the mouse. Here the CDR3 reads CASSGDSLQDTQYF. CDR3 DNA, as far as it was read: TGTGCCAGCAGTGGGGACTCCCTCCAAGAC. The chain uses TRBV13-1 and TRBJ2-5, with a possible D match to TRBD2 (6 bases). The read halts 4 residues ahead of the CDR3 end, with the missing end drawn from the germline J gene. Trimming removed 3 bases from V and 2 bases from J, with 10 bases in between. The CDR3 is made up of 14 amino acids. CDR1 and CDR2 (germline): NSHNY, SYGAGN.

Regarding this clone: Gene names denote mouse genes. The read falls 3 residues short of the CDR3 end, and the missing part is taken from the germline J gene. J is TRBJ1-6 and V is TRBV19; possible D gene TRBD1, 6 bases. TRBJ1-6 belongs to the ORF category, with a function that is uncertain. The CDR3 extends over 16 amino acids. Germline V lookup: CDR1 FNHDT, CDR2 SITEND (reference sequence). V lost 3 bases to trimming and J lost 4 bases, with 14 bases between them. The CDR3 bases that were read are TGTGCCAGCAGTACCCTCCCGGGACAATATAATTCGCCC. Translating gives CASSTLPGQYNSP. The entire CDR3 sequence reads CASSTLPGQYNSPLYF.

This clone was detected a few times. Mouse names are used for the genes. The observed sequence ends 4 residues before the CDR3 terminus, with the missing tail filled in from the germline J gene. The chain links TRBV5 to TRBJ2-4; 9 bases line up with TRBD2. Germline trimming cut 3 bases from V and 0 bases from J; bases unmatched to any gene: 4. Germline CDR1 and CDR2: LGHNA and YNLKQL (reference sequence). This CDR3 is built from 16 residues. CDR3 bases read: TGTGCCAGCAGCCATGGACTGGGGACTAGTCAAAAC. This gives the protein CASSHGLGTSQN. The full CDR3 protein is CASSHGLGTSQNTLYF.

In this sample, this clone turned up a few times. Genes and germline are mouse. This sample also contains other DNA sequences that code for the same CDR3. The sequenced CDR3 bases are TGCACCTGCAGCGCCGACAAATAT. Its translation is CTCSADKY. The full-length CDR3 reads as CTCSADKYEQYF. This chain uses TRBV1 with TRBJ2-7, with D unclear. Read data end 4 residues before the CDR3 end; the end is taken from the germline J gene. Germline CDR1 NSQYPW, CDR2 LRSPGD (reference sequence). The CDR3 extends over 12 amino acids. The whole variable domain, filled in from reference TRBV1 and TRBJ2-7, reads VTLLEQNPRWRLVPRGQAVNLRCILKNSQYPWMSWYQQDLQKQLQWLFTLRSPGDKEVKSLPGADYLATRVTDTELRLQVANMSQGRTLYCTCSADKYEQYFGPGTRLTVL.

Comment on this clone: The germline and genes are mouse ones. Read sequence stops 4 residues before the CDR3 end, and the germline J gene provides the missing end. The J gene is TRBJ2-5, the V gene TRBV5, with 7 bases identical to TRBD1. This CDR3 spans 15 amino acids. V dropped 4 bases and J dropped 2; count of bases not matched to a gene: 6. Per the germline V gene, CDR1 is LGHNA and CDR2 is YNLKQL (reference sequence). The CDR3 region is CASSPYRGSQDTQYF. The part of the CDR3 DNA that was read is TGTGCCAGCAGCCCCTACAGGGGTTCCCAAGAC.

This clone was seen only a few times. Genes here carry mouse names. The CDR3 extends 4 residues past the end of the read, so its final part is completed from the germline J gene. The chain links TRBV1 to TRBJ2-7; 7 bases are shared with TRBD2. The CDR3 has 14 residues. From germline, CDR1 is NSQYPW and CDR2 LRSPGD (reference sequence). CDR3 DNA, as far as it was read: TGCACCTGCAGTGCAGATGAGACTGGGTAT. As protein: CTCSADETGY. The whole CDR3 is CTCSADETGYEQYF.

With respect to this clone: Mouse names are used for the genes. Sequencing ends 4 residues short of the CDR3 end; the germline J gene provides the rest. Other nucleotide sequences from this sample produce the same CDR3. The V call is TRBV19, the J call TRBJ2-1; D may be TRBD1 (5 bases). Germline V gene data show CDR1 as FNHDT and CDR2 as SITEND (reference sequence). V lost 3 bases and J lost 1, with 8 bases in between. The CDR3 spans 14 residues. Incomplete CDR3 DNA: TGTGCCAGCAGTACCGGACAAAACTATGCT. It codes for CASSTGQNYA. The entire CDR3 protein is CASSTGQNYAEQFF. Full variable domain (rest looked up from reference TRBV19 and TRBJ2-1): GGIITQTPKFLIGQEGQKLTLKCQQNFNHDTMYWYRQDSGKGLRLIYYSITENDLQKGDLSEGYDASREKKSSFSLTVTSAQKNEMAVFLCASSTGQNYAEQFFGPGTRLTVL.

A word on this clone: The genes are named according to mouse. From the germline J gene comes the end of the CDR3, since the read stops 4 residues before it. The rearrangement links TRBV1 to TRBJ2-5; possibly TRBD1 for D (5 bases). Germline lookup yields CDR1 NSQYPW and CDR2 LRSPGD (reference sequence). The CDR3 is 15 residues long. CDR3 DNA, as far as it was read: TGCACCTGCAGTGCAGATCTAGTCAGGGCAGAC. It yields the protein CTCSADLVRAD. The full-length CDR3 reads as CTCSADLVRADTQYF.

In this sample, this clone turned up a few times. Gene names are the mouse ones. The read halts 4 residues ahead of the CDR3 end, with the missing end drawn from the germline J gene. Other DNA sequences of this sample code for an identical CDR3. The rearrangement links TRBV31 to TRBJ1-1; possible D gene TRBD1, 5 bases. V gave up 0 bases and J gave up 0 bases, with 8 bases separating them. Germline V gene data show CDR1 as GKSSPN and CDR2 as SITVG. This CDR3 region has 14 residues. This chain's CDR3 is CAWSLGRANTEVFF. The DNA read from the CDR3 is TGTGCCTGGAGTCTAGGCAGGGCAAACACA.

This clone was counted ten times or more. Mouse gene names apply. The missing CDR3 end, 4 residues past where the read stops, is filled in from the germline J gene. Within the sample, other DNA sequences also encode this same CDR3. The chain recombines TRBV19 with TRBJ1-1, with D possibly matching TRBD1 (5 bases). Germline-derived CDR1 and CDR2 are FNHDT and SITEND (reference sequence). The CDR3 covers 13 residues. Trimming cost V 1 base and J 1 base, with 5 bases left between them. The part of the CDR3 DNA that was read is TGTGCCAGCAGTATACAGGGGAACACA. Translation gives CASSIQGNT. The full CDR3 is CASSIQGNTEVFF.

Note on this clone: Gene names and germline match the mouse. The sequenced CDR3 bases are TGCACCTGCAGTGCACCGCAGGGAGCGTATGCT. Translating it yields CTCSAPQGAYA. The CDR3 in full is CTCSAPQGAYAEQFF. The chain links TRBV1 to TRBJ2-1; a possible D gene is TRBD1 (5 bases). The sequenced fragment ends 4 residues before the CDR3 boundary, so the rest is inferred from the germline J gene. Between the trimmed V and J ends, which lost 2 bases and 4 bases, there was a span of 12 bases. This CDR3 has 15 amino acids. CDR1 and CDR2 (germline): NSQYPW, LRSPGD (reference sequence).

On this clone itself: Gene names and germline match the mouse. The CDR3 goes on 3 residues after the read ends, and that part is filled in from the germline J gene. V is TRBV1 and J is TRBJ1-6; the match to TRBD1 covers 9 bases. TRBJ1-6 is assigned to the ORF class and has an uncertain function. The CDR3 runs 16 residues. Unmatched junction bases numbered 3, after V lost 0 bases and J lost 6 bases. In germline, CDR1 is NSQYPW, CDR2 LRSPGD (reference sequence). CDR3 region: CTCSADVGQGNSPLYF. The CDR3 DNA, read in part, is TGCACCTGCAGTGCAGATGTGGGACAGGGTAATTCGCCC.

Of note for this clone: Gene names are the mouse ones. Other DNA sequences of this sample code for an identical CDR3. The DNA read from the CDR3 is TGCACCTGCAGTGCAGATCTGGGGGGTAACACCGGG. This encodes CTCSADLGGNTG. In full, the CDR3 is CTCSADLGGNTGQLYF. The chain employs TRBV1 and TRBJ2-2, with 8 bases fitting TRBD2. The observed sequence ends 4 residues before the CDR3 terminus, with the missing tail filled in from the germline J gene. The CDR3 spans 16 residues. Germline CDR1 is NSQYPW and CDR2 is LRSPGD (reference sequence). J lost 2 bases, V lost 0 bases, and 2 bases had no gene match.